In this sample, the clone carrying this T cell receptor beta chain turned up a few times. The entry originates in a study of T cells in Graves' hyperthyroidism and ophthalmopathy. RNA transcripts yielded amplified TCR beta CDR3 regions. The HTBI primer set was used in a first-round RT-PCR of the TCR CDR3. TCRdb analysed the multiplex PCR reads with MiXCR anew, one entry per CDR3 protein. Of approximately 520,000 distinct CDR3 sequences in the sample, around a quarter were seen once. Germline V gene sequence: CDR1 MNHEY, CDR2 SMNVEV (reference sequence). Trimming shortened V by 2 bases and J by 6 bases, and 8 bases separated the two germline ends. The CDR3 covers 13 residues.

V gene TRBV27 combines with J gene TRBJ1-5; no reliable D call. The origin of this receptor is a woman in her thirties with Graves' ophthalmopathy. Sample: blood. In DNA form, the CDR3 reads TGTGCCAGCAGTTTAGCAACGGGTCAGCCCCAGCATTTT. This codes for CASSLATGQPQHF.